These T cell receptor beta chains were read from a single sample in a study of regulatory T cells in long-lasting Graves disease. One entry per CDR3 protein, called by TCRdb with MiXCR from the multiplex PCR reads. The repertoire holds 650,000 to 700,000 distinct CDR3 sequences, with roughly 30% as singletons. The starting material was peripheral blood mononuclear cells (PBMCs), obtained when the disease was refractory, from a patient treated with antithyroid drugs. The source is a female donor with Graves disease. Both conserved end residues are part of each CDR3. Each record gives: V gene, CDR3 protein.

V gene: TRBV5-1
CDR3 protein: CASSPNPMTGDTEAFF

V gene: TRBV12-3/TRBV12-4
CDR3 protein: CASSLALGRVEYF

V gene: TRBV27
CDR3 protein: CASSGQVSEQYF

V gene: TRBV2
CDR3 protein: CASRNSGSRYEQYF

V gene: TRBV25-1
CDR3 protein: CASSPGRGRTATPWNYGYTF

V gene: TRBV3-1
CDR3 protein: CASSQVGRKHNEQFF

V gene: TRBV19
CDR3 protein: CASSMTGAQPQHF

V gene: TRBV19
CDR3 protein: CASSRPSGDQYF

V gene: TRBV9
CDR3 protein: CASSVGLGGDYGYTF

V gene: TRBV19
CDR3 protein: CASTNRRTGAKVGANVLTF

V gene: TRBV7-6
CDR3 protein: CANSLTGNTEAFF

V gene: TRBV7-9
CDR3 protein: CASSLAGTGQGTGELFF

V gene: TRBV2
CDR3 protein: CASRGRSADTQYF

V gene: TRBV5-5
CDR3 protein: CASSPPSGGQPQHF

V gene: TRBV19
CDR3 protein: CASSDRRTVHNQPQHF

V gene: TRBV7-2
CDR3 protein: CASSSSWVRGPETQYF

V gene: TRBV12-3/TRBV12-4
CDR3 protein: CASSFPTGTGELFF

V gene: TRBV9
CDR3 protein: CASSAQGNNSPLHF

V gene: TRBV7-2
CDR3 protein: CASSEDRVNSPLHF

V gene: TRBV29-1
CDR3 protein: CSVVGGGGGETQYF

V gene: TRBV11-2
CDR3 protein: CASSPAPAGGNTIYF

V gene: TRBV3-1
CDR3 protein: CASSPPPEKLFF

V gene: TRBV20-1
CDR3 protein: CSAQSHSSNQPQHF

V gene: TRBV2
CDR3 protein: CASSGERAREAFF

V gene: TRBV19
CDR3 protein: CASKEGLHQPQHF

V gene: TRBV20-1
CDR3 protein: CSARKKRDMFNYGYTF

V gene: TRBV2
CDR3 protein: CASSELAGTEAFF

V gene: TRBV7-3
CDR3 protein: CASSETGGFGYTF

V gene: TRBV6-1
CDR3 protein: CASSTTGIGNEQYF

V gene: TRBV28
CDR3 protein: CASSLEGGLVNEKLFF

V gene: TRBV12-3/TRBV12-4
CDR3 protein: CASSLAPGLAGGAYEQYF

V gene: TRBV5-4
CDR3 protein: CASSLISGTRSYEQYF

V gene: TRBV12-3/TRBV12-4
CDR3 protein: CASSPGGTQTQPQHF

V gene: TRBV15
CDR3 protein: CATSRDGAASEKLFF

V gene: TRBV20-1
CDR3 protein: CSARDNYEQYF

V gene: TRBV28
CDR3 protein: CARWADNTEAFF

V gene: TRBV11-2
CDR3 protein: CASSLERGNTIYF

V gene: TRBV4-1
CDR3 protein: CTSSQVPMNTEAFF

V gene: TRBV10-3
CDR3 protein: CAISGPAQETQYF

V gene: TRBV4-2
CDR3 protein: CASSQDLSGPYEQYF

V gene: TRBV2
CDR3 protein: CASSSRGGQETSSPYEQYF

V gene: TRBV24-1
CDR3 protein: CATSDSTGPNYGYTF

V gene: TRBV20-1
CDR3 protein: CSAHRSSYEQYF

V gene: TRBV10-3
CDR3 protein: CAISDRTGMEAGNTIYF

V gene: TRBV12-3/TRBV12-4
CDR3 protein: CASSFPDRSYSYEQYF

V gene: TRBV30
CDR3 protein: CAWSGRDRDYGYTF

V gene: TRBV6-2/TRBV6-3
CDR3 protein: CASMEQGKYEQYF

V gene: TRBV6-1
CDR3 protein: CASRQDLSNQPQHF

V gene: TRBV7-9
CDR3 protein: CASRSLGGYTF

V gene: TRBV6-5
CDR3 protein: CASSYGTGGETQYF

V gene: TRBV2
CDR3 protein: CASSGEGAPSMGF

V gene: TRBV28
CDR3 protein: CASISRQMNTEAFF

V gene: TRBV7-6
CDR3 protein: CASSQTRNTEAFF

V gene: TRBV6-2/TRBV6-3
CDR3 protein: CASSLRTGLDEQYF